This TCR beta chain comes out of a study of blood T cells in healthy people across ages. This clonotype was observed a handful of times. Primed by a sample-barcoded 5' primer and a J-beta primer mix, a second PCR proceeded for roughly 6 to 12 cycles. In TCRdb, the 5' RACE reads were re-called with MiXCR into one record per CDR3 protein. The sample has over 700,000 distinct CDR3 sequences, 53% seen once. Losses at the gene ends were 4 bases for V and 14 bases for J; bases not matched to a gene: 17. Germline CDR1 is MNHEY and CDR2 is SVGEGT. The CDR3 runs to 15 residues. The chain couples TRBV6-2 or TRBV6-3 to TRBJ2-3; TRBD1 matches at 8 bases. This TCR derives from a man aged 80 or over in good health. The material sequenced was blood. Written as DNA, the CDR3 is TGTGCCAGCAGTTCGGACAGGGTGGTGAACAGATACGCGTATTTT. Encoded protein: CASSSDRVVNRYAYF.